The present T cell receptor beta chain was sequenced within a study of cytomegalovirus exposure and HLA in healthy donors. The PCR made use of 60 Vbeta and 13 Jbeta primers. The assay was immunoSEQ multiplex PCR, and TCRdb's table has in-frame clones only and misses some. The sample consists of fewer than 250,000 clones, roughly 80% of them appearing once. In this sample, this clone turned up a few times. Antigen: not known. Points from the study as a whole: Some V segments (TRBV6-2 and TRBV6-3 among them) were excluded as indistinguishable. Among TCR sequences, most were rare, though some public TCRs appeared in many donors.

Germline assignment: CDR1 SQVTM and CDR2 ANQGSEA. V shed 7 bases and J shed 13 bases, with 17 bases lying between them. The CDR3 consists of 11 residues. This sequence joins TRBV29-1 and TRBJ2-1; D is undetermined. The receptor was derived from a man in his forties or fifties in good health and CMV-seropositive. Sequenced: PBMCs. The CDR3 nucleotides are TGCAGCGCAATTGATCTTGGAGCCCAGTTCTTC. Translated, it gives CSAIDLGAQFF.